Below, one T cell receptor (beta chain) is given with its context. Its target is unknown. This sample stems from a study of T cell repertoires in cytomegalovirus infection. A single record per CDR3 protein comes from TCRdb applying MiXCR to the reads. The sample comprises around 430,000 distinct CDR3 sequences, approximately 40% of which are singletons, and 43% rests with the top ten. The V gene end was trimmed by 6 bases and the J gene end by 6 bases; junction bases not matched to a gene: 16. The CDR3 has 15 amino acids. Germline V CDR1 and CDR2: DFQATT, SNEGSKA (reference sequence). V is TRBV20-1 and J is TRBJ2-7, with 8 bases that match TRBD1. The material sequenced was cultured PBMCs, taken from culture after CMV antigen stimulation. This clonotype was sampled from a human donor in good health (CMV status not recorded). Some clones in this sample may be carry-over from other donors' samples. The CDR3: CSAPAPTGAVREQYF. The CDR3 DNA reads as TGCAGTGCCCCCGCCCCGACAGGGGCAGTTCGCGAGCAGTACTTC.